The text below deals with one T cell receptor (beta chain). TCR beta was sequenced from blood CD8+ and CD4+ T cells. Negative isolation was used for CD8+ and CD4+ T cells and FACS enrichment for TEMRA cells. Trimming shortened V by 3 bases and J by 0 bases, and 12 bases separated the two germline ends. CDR1 and CDR2 (germline): SGDLS, YYNGEE. The CDR3 runs to 15 residues. It was with random hexamers that about 0.45 to 1 ug RNA was reverse transcribed. immunoSEQ multiplex PCR amplified TCR beta CDR3 across 54 Vbeta, 13 Jbeta. TCRdb processed the immunoSEQ multiplex PCR reads anew with MiXCR; each CDR3 protein has one entry. The repertoire includes 60,000 to 75,000 distinct CDR3 sequences, around 93% of them detected once, and roughly 0.22% sits in the top ten. The data were obtained in a study of CD8 T cells in Susac syndrome.

Sequencing used CD8+ T cells from PBMCs. J is TRBJ1-2 and V is TRBV9; D is perhaps TRBD1 (6 bases). This receptor was obtained from a human donor in good health. CDR3 residues: CASSEQGVPNYGYTF. DNA for the CDR3: TGTGCCAGCAGCGAACAGGGAGTACCTAACTATGGCTACACCTTC. The whole variable domain, remainder taken from reference TRBV9 and TRBJ1-2, is DSGVTQTPKHLITATGQRVTLRCSPRSGDLSVYWYQQSLDQGLQFLIQYYNGEERAKGNILERFSAQQFPDLHSELNLSSLELGDSALYFCASSEQGVPNYGYTFGSGTRLTVV.